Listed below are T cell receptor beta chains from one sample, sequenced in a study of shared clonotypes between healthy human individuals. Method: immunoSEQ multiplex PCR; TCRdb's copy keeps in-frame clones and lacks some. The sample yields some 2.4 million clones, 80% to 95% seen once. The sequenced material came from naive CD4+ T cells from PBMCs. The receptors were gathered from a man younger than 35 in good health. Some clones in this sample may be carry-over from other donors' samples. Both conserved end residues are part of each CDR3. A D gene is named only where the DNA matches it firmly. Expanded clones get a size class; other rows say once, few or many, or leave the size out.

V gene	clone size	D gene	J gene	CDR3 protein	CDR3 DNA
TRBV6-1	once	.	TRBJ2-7	CASSEVTRRYEQYF	TGTGCCAGCAGTGAAGTTACGAGGAGGTACGAGCAGTACTTC
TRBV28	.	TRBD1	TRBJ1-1	CASTLTTGGDTEAFF	TGTGCCAGCACCTTAACAACAGGGGGGGACACTGAAGCTTTCTTT
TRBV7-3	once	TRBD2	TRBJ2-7	CASSSGLPYEQYF	TGTGCCAGCAGCTCGGGACTACCTTACGAGCAGTACTTC
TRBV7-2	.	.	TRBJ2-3	CASSLIAGNGLDTQYF	TGTGCCAGCAGCTTAATTGCGGGAAACGGGTTGGATACGCAGTATTTT
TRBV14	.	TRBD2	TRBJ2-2	CASSQDWLAGLTGELFF	TGTGCCAGCAGCCAAGACTGGCTAGCGGGACTCACCGGGGAGCTGTTTTTT
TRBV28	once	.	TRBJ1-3	CASSLGWPGPGNTIYF	TGTGCCAGCAGTTTGGGGTGGCCGGGCCCTGGAAACACCATATATTTT
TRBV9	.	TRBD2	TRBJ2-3	CASSARTSGVTDTQYF	TGTGCCAGCAGCGCAAGGACTAGCGGGGTCACAGATACGCAGTATTTT
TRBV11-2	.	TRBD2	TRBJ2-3	CASSLSGLAGAWDTQYF	TGTGCCAGCAGCTTATCCGGACTAGCGGGGGCGTGGGATACGCAGTATTTT
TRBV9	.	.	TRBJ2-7	CASSPGGSDEQYF	TGTGCCAGCAGCCCTGGGGGGAGTGACGAGCAGTACTTC
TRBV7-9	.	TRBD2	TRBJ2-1	CASSRPGLASDEQFF	TGTGCCAGCAGCCGACCTGGACTAGCGAGCGATGAGCAGTTCTTC